What follows are 31 T cell receptor beta chains derived from one specimen sequenced in a study of T cell changes during pregnancy in multiple sclerosis. Sequencing was performed with immunoSEQ multiplex PCR; in TCRdb, only in-frame clones are kept and a portion is missing. The table records fewer than 30,000 clones, over 85% of them present only once. Sequencing was performed on CD4+ T cells from peripheral blood mononuclear cells, taken in the first trimester of pregnancy. These receptors came from a female donor with multiple sclerosis, enrolled in a pregnancy study.

V and J are TRBV6-4 and TRBJ2-3; D may be TRBD2 (6 bases). With 4 bases removed from V and 3 bases from J, the gap between germline ends came to 14 bases. The CDR3 is made up of 15 amino acids. Germline assignment: CDR1 MRHNA and CDR2 SNTAGT. The CDR3 DNA reads as TGTGCCAGCAGTGCTGATAGCGGAGATACAGATACGCAGTATTTT. This translates into CASSADSGDTDTQYF.

The chain couples TRBV2 to TRBJ1-6; D may be TRBD1 (6 bases). This CDR3 contains 16 residues. The V gene lost 6 bases and the J gene lost 0 bases, with 12 bases spanning the gap. CDR1 is SNHLY, CDR2 FYNNEI, per germline. CDR3 DNA: TGTGCCAGCAGGGAGGACAGCCACTCCTATAATTCACCCCTCCACTTT. This translates into CASREDSHSYNSPLHF.

The chain has TRBV6-1 and TRBJ1-1; D possibly corresponds to TRBD1 (5 bases). The germline V gene has CDR1 MNHNS and CDR2 SASEGT. The CDR3 has 13 amino acids. V was shortened by 2 bases and J by 4 bases, with 8 bases between the two germline ends. CDR3 sequence reads: CASSEQGGTEAFF. The CDR3 bases are TGTGCCAGCAGTGAACAGGGCGGCACTGAAGCTTTCTTT.

This clone came up a few times. The chain combines TRBV10-1 with TRBJ2-5; weak D call: TRBD2 (7 bases). Germline V gene lookup returns CDR1 WNHNN and CDR2 SYGVQD (reference sequence). V lost 2 bases to trimming and J lost 7 bases, with 14 bases between them. The CDR3 length is 14 residues. The CDR3 here is CASSERGAAGTQYF. DNA for the CDR3: TGCGCCAGCAGTGAGCGGGGGGCCGCAGGGACCCAGTACTTC.

This chain connects TRBV2 to TRBJ2-7; TRBD1 is a possible D gene (6 bases). The CDR3 runs 15 residues. Germline loops: CDR1 SNHLY, CDR2 FYNNEI. Between the trimmed V and J ends, which lost 2 bases and 0 bases, there was a span of 11 bases. The CDR3 nucleotides are TGTGCCAGCAGTGAATTAATCAGGGGCTCCTACGAGCAGTACTTC. Its protein product is CASSELIRGSYEQYF.

J is TRBJ1-3 and V is TRBV6-1; D is unresolved. The CDR3 has 13 residues. V dropped 8 bases and J dropped 2 bases, with 10 bases sitting between them. Germline V gene lookup returns CDR1 MNHNS and CDR2 SASEGT. This CDR3 reads CASRQAAGNTIYF. The DNA for the CDR3 is TGTGCCAGCCGGCAAGCGGCTGGAAACACCATATATTTT.

The chain is built from TRBV19 and TRBJ1-2; the D gene is possibly TRBD1 (6 bases). CDR3 length: 15 residues. Trimming pared 5 bases from V and 4 bases from J, leaving 17 bases between. Germline V gives CDR1 LNHDA, CDR2 SQIVND (reference sequence). The chain's CDR3 is CASSVIQGSGYGYTF. As DNA, the CDR3 is TGTGCCAGTAGTGTGATACAGGGTAGTGGCTATGGCTACACCTTC.

The J gene is TRBJ1-5, the V gene TRBV30, with a tentative D call TRBD1 (5 bases). V was clipped by 2 bases and J by 3 bases, with 11 bases between them. This CDR3 comprises 14 residues. The germline gives CDR1 GTSNPN, CDR2 SVGIG (reference sequence). This CDR3 is CAWSSETANQPQHF. In nucleotides, the CDR3 is TGTGCCTGGAGTTCGGAGACAGCCAATCAGCCCCAGCATTTT. The full variable domain, its missing parts supplied by reference TRBV30 and TRBJ1-5, is SQTIHQWPATLVQPVGSPLSLECTVEGTSNPNLYWYRQAAGRGLQLLFYSVGIGQISSEVPQNLSASRPQDRQFILSSKKLLLSDSGFYLCAWSSETANQPQHFGDGTRLSIL.

This clone was seen a few times. V usage is TRBV6-1 and J usage is TRBJ1-2, with a tentative D call TRBD1 (5 bases). The CDR3 is 12 residues long. Germline V gives CDR1 MNHNS, CDR2 SASEGT. With 3 bases removed from V and 5 bases from J, the gap between germline ends came to 7 bases. In nucleotides, the CDR3 is TGTGCCAGCAGTGATCCAGGGTATGGCTACACCTTC. Translating it yields CASSDPGYGYTF.

The gene calls are TRBV5-4 and TRBJ2-5, with D possibly matching TRBD1 (7 bases). With 0 bases removed from V and 2 bases from J, the gap between germline ends came to 11 bases. The CDR3 runs to 15 residues. Germline CDR1 and CDR2: SGHNT and YYREEE (reference sequence). The CDR3 DNA reads as TGTGCCAGCAGCTTGGAGGAGGGACAGCAAGAGACCCAGTACTTC. Amino acids: CASSLEEGQQETQYF.

The chain has TRBV19 and TRBJ1-6; no reliable D call. Germline CDR1 and CDR2: LNHDA and SQIVND (reference sequence). V lost 5 bases to trimming and J lost 8 bases, with 16 bases between them. The CDR3 is 15 amino acids. CDR3 sequence: CASSDSSSYYSPLHF. CDR3 nucleotides: TGTGCCAGTAGTGACTCCTCCTCGTATTATTCACCCCTCCACTTT.

The rearrangement links TRBV18 to TRBJ1-2; maybe TRBD1 (6 bases). The germline V gene has CDR1 KGHSH and CDR2 LQKENI. This CDR3 is built from 14 residues. The germline V and J ends were trimmed by 3 bases and 7 bases, with 15 bases remaining between them. CDR3 protein: CASSPDTGSSGYTF. The CDR3 DNA sequence: TGTGCCAGCTCACCCGACACAGGGTCGAGTGGCTACACCTTC.

This rearrangement joins TRBV2 to TRBJ1-1, with D possibly matching TRBD1 (6 bases). There are 13 residues in the CDR3. The V gene lost 6 bases and the J gene lost 1 base, with 9 bases spanning the gap. CDR1 is SNHLY and CDR2 is FYNNEI in the germline V gene. CDR3 region: CASSPQGNTEAFF. The CDR3 nucleotides are TGTGCCAGCAGCCCACAGGGGAACACTGAAGCTTTCTTT. The full variable domain, completed using reference TRBV2 and TRBJ1-1, is EPEVTQTPSHQVTQMGQEVILRCVPISNHLYFYWYRQILGQKVEFLVSFYNNEISEKSEIFDDQFSVERPDGSNFTLKIRSTKLEDSAMYFCASSPQGNTEAFFGQGTRLTVV.

The chain is built from TRBV9 and TRBJ2-5, with 8 bases matching TRBD2. The CDR3 extends over 18 amino acids. V was clipped by 1 base and J by 2 bases; unmatched bases: 13. CDR1 is SGDLS and CDR2 is YYNGEE in the germline V gene. CDR3 amino acids: CASSVRRGGLAQQETQYF. CDR3 DNA: TGTGCCAGCAGCGTAAGACGGGGGGGCCTCGCCCAACAAGAGACCCAGTACTTC. The variable domain in full, completed from reference TRBV9 and TRBJ2-5, reads DSGVTQTPKHLITATGQRVTLRCSPRSGDLSVYWYQQSLDQGLQFLIQYYNGEERAKGNILERFSAQQFPDLHSELNLSSLELGDSALYFCASSVRRGGLAQQETQYFGPGTRLLVL.

CDR3: CASSQVLWATQETQYF. CDR3 bases: TGTGCCAGCAGCCAAGTCCTATGGGCGACCCAAGAGACCCAGTACTTC. The chain employs TRBV4-2 and TRBJ2-5; D ambiguous. Germline assignment: CDR1 LGHNA and CDR2 YNFKEQ. Trimming removed 1 base from V and 1 base from J, with 13 bases in between. The CDR3 runs 16 residues.

The chain uses TRBV28 and TRBJ1-1; 8 bases are a match to TRBD1. The germline gives CDR1 MDHEN, CDR2 SYDVKM. The length of the CDR3 is 16 residues. The V gene end was trimmed by 4 bases and the J gene end by 0 bases; junction bases not matched to a gene: 7. CDR3: CASSSYRGKMNTEAFF. In nucleotides, the CDR3 is TGTGCCAGCAGTTCCTACAGGGGGAAAATGAACACTGAAGCTTTCTTT.

The genes are TRBV7-9 and TRBJ1-2; 8 bases line up with TRBD1. The V and J ends lost 5 bases and 6 bases, in that order; junction bases with no gene match: 11. The germline gives CDR1 SEHNR, CDR2 FQNEAQ (reference sequence). The CDR3 loop spans 15 amino acids. DNA of the CDR3: TGTGCCAGCAGCCCGGACAGGGCCCGCCCCGATGGCTACACCTTC. Translation: CASSPDRARPDGYTF.

The chain has TRBV19 and TRBJ2-7, with D possibly being TRBD1 (5 bases). V gave up 6 bases and J gave up 12 bases, with 15 bases separating them. The CDR3 length is 11 residues. Germline assignment: CDR1 LNHDA and CDR2 SQIVND (reference sequence). CDR3 in DNA: TGTGCCAGTAGCACCGGACAAATCGCGTACTTC. Protein sequence: CASSTGQIAYF.

The chain combines TRBV7-8 with TRBJ2-7, with 7 bases matching TRBD2. This CDR3 has 14 residues. Germline CDR1 and CDR2: SGHVS and FQNEAQ. V was clipped by 6 bases and J by 0 bases; unmatched bases: 5. The CDR3 DNA reads TGTGCCAGCAGTACGGGGGGAAGCTCCTACGAGCAGTACTTC. This encodes CASSTGGSSYEQYF.

The chain recombines TRBV5-1 with TRBJ1-2; no reliable D call. This CDR3 region has 16 residues. V was clipped by 0 bases and J by 0 bases, with 12 bases between them. The V gene's germline CDR1 is SGHRS and CDR2 YFSETQ. CDR3 sequence: CASSLGAGASNYGYTF. CDR3 bases: TGCGCCAGCAGCTTGGGGGCGGGCGCATCTAACTATGGCTACACCTTC.

This clone was found once. The V gene is TRBV5-6, the J gene TRBJ2-2; 11 bases match TRBD2. The germline V gene has CDR1 SGHDT and CDR2 YYEEEE. CDR3 size: 16 residues. Losses at the gene ends were 4 bases for V and 2 bases for J; bases not matched to a gene: 4. The CDR3 spells CASSTGLAGNTGELFF. As DNA, the CDR3 is TGTGCCAGCAGCACCGGACTAGCGGGTAACACCGGGGAGCTGTTTTTT.

For the CDR3, the DNA is TGCGCCAGCAGCGTGGACAGGGGTCAGCCCCAGCATTTT. Amino acid sequence: CASSVDRGQPQHF. The genes are TRBV5-1 and TRBJ1-5, with 9 positions matching TRBD1. The ends lost 4 bases at V and 6 bases at J; junction bases unmatched: 2. Germline V gene lookup returns CDR1 SGHRS and CDR2 YFSETQ. This CDR3 contains 13 residues.

This rearrangement joins TRBV11-2 to TRBJ2-2, with D hard to call. The CDR3 totals 13 residues. Germline V gives CDR1 SGHAT, CDR2 FQNNGV. Trimming pared 3 bases from V and 2 bases from J, leaving 4 bases between. The CDR3 spells CASSFSNTGELFF. DNA of the CDR3: TGTGCCAGCAGCTTTTCTAACACCGGGGAGCTGTTTTTT.

This sequence joins TRBV4-1 and TRBJ2-7, with D tentatively TRBD1 (6 bases). This CDR3 region has 16 residues. The germline gives CDR1 MGHRA, CDR2 YSYEKL. Between the trimmed V and J ends, which lost 4 bases and 6 bases, there was a span of 22 bases. In DNA, the CDR3 is TGCGCCAGCAGCCGCCAAGACTACAGGGCCTGGGGCGAGCAGTACTTC. It encodes CASSRQDYRAWGEQYF.

V gene TRBV29-1 combines with J gene TRBJ1-1; TRBD1 might be the D (6 bases). The CDR3 contains 15 residues. Per germline, CDR1 SQVTM and CDR2 ANQGSEA. V lost 5 bases, J lost 0 bases, and 16 bases lay in between. This CDR3 reads CSVRGGWGMNTEAFF. The CDR3 coding sequence is TGCAGCGTTAGGGGGGGCTGGGGAATGAACACTGAAGCTTTCTTT.

J is TRBJ2-3 and V is TRBV4-3; 13 bases map to TRBD2. CDR1 LGHNA and CDR2 YSLEER come from the germline V gene. The CDR3 is made up of 18 amino acids. With V trimmed by 0 bases and J by 1 base, 4 bases remained unmatched. The CDR3 DNA reads as TGCGCCAGCAGCCAAGAACTAGCGGGGGGGCCGGGCACAGATACGCAGTATTTT. Encoded protein: CASSQELAGGPGTDTQYF.

The rearrangement joins TRBV7-9 to TRBJ2-1; tentative D call: TRBD1 (7 bases). The V gene lost 4 bases and the J gene lost 9 bases, with 31 bases spanning the gap. CDR3 size: 19 residues. CDR1 is SEHNR, CDR2 FQNEAQ, per germline (reference sequence). The CDR3 sequence is CASSSGGYGSGRHSGEQFF. DNA for the CDR3: TGTGCCAGCAGCTCAGGGGGGTATGGGTCGGGGCGGCACTCGGGTGAGCAGTTCTTC.

The CDR3 DNA reads TGTGCCAGCAGCCCCCGGTGGGACAGCTCCTACAATGAGCAGTTCTTC. Translating gives CASSPRWDSSYNEQFF. The chain uses TRBV11-3 and TRBJ2-1, with 7 nucleotides matching TRBD1. CDR3 length: 16 residues. Germline assignment: CDR1 SGHNT and CDR2 YENEEA. With V trimmed by 5 bases and J by 0 bases, 7 bases remained unmatched.

The V call is TRBV15, the J call TRBJ2-3; TRBD2 is a possible D gene (6 bases). The length of the CDR3 is 16 residues. V shed 1 base and J shed 2 bases, with 13 bases lying between them. Germline-derived CDR1 and CDR2 are LNHNV and YYDKDF (reference sequence). The CDR3 protein is CATSRGASEDTDTQYF. DNA for the CDR3: TGTGCCACCAGCAGAGGTGCTAGCGAAGACACAGATACGCAGTATTTT.

The V call is TRBV2, the J call TRBJ2-3, with 9 bases aligning to TRBD2. The CDR3 runs 15 residues. The germline CDR1 and CDR2 sequences are SNHLY and FYNNEI. J lost 6 bases, V lost 6 bases, and 10 bases had no gene match. CDR3 sequence reads: CASRWAGGLGDTQYF. The CDR3 DNA follows: TGTGCCAGCAGGTGGGCGGGGGGGCTAGGGGATACGCAGTATTTT.

This clone has only one observation. This chain links TRBV5-1 with TRBJ1-4, with 8 bases fitting TRBD1. CDR3 length equals 14 residues. Unmatched junction bases numbered 4, after V lost 3 bases and J lost 6 bases. Germline values: CDR1 SGHRS, CDR2 YFSETQ. Here the CDR3 DNA reads TGCGCCAGCAGCTCAGGACAGGGTGATGAAAAACTGTTTTTT. It is translated as CASSSGQGDEKLFF.